The 23 T cell receptor beta chains reported below all come from one sample, sequenced in a study of blood T cell repertoires in COVID-19. The repertoire was sequenced with immunoSEQ multiplex PCR; TCRdb's copy has only in-frame clones and lacks some. The repertoire holds tens of thousands of clones, around 91% seen once, with 4.3% in the top ten. Sequencing used peripheral blood. These receptors originate from a woman aged 80 or over with active or convalescent COVID-19.

The chain combines TRBV6-2 or TRBV6-3 with TRBJ2-3, with 15 bases identical to TRBD2. The CDR3 length is 19 residues. Trimming removed 6 bases from V and 1 base from J; junction bases left unmatched: 11. Germline CDR1 reads MNHEY; CDR2 reads SVGEGT. In nucleotides, the CDR3 is TGTGCCAGCAGCCCTGGGACTAGCGGGAGGCGCTCGGGCACAGATACGCAGTATTTT. The encoded protein is CASSPGTSGRRSGTDTQYF.

The V call is TRBV5-5, the J call TRBJ2-5; the match to TRBD2 covers 9 bases. V shed 0 bases and J 5 bases; nucleotides not matched to a gene: 8. Germline V gives CDR1 SGHKS, CDR2 YYEKEE (reference sequence). The CDR3 has 16 amino acids. The DNA for the CDR3 is TGTGCCAGCAGCTTGGTTCCGGCGGGAGGGCAGGAGACCCAGTACTTC. It encodes CASSLVPAGGQETQYF.

This rearrangement joins TRBV6-5 to TRBJ1-4; possible D gene TRBD1, 6 bases. The V and J ends lost 6 bases and 0 bases respectively, with 8 bases between them. The CDR3 consists of 14 residues. Per the germline V gene, CDR1 is MNHEY and CDR2 is SVGAGI. The CDR3 spells CASRQGTTNEKLFF. CDR3 coding DNA: TGTGCCAGCAGGCAGGGGACAACTAATGAAAAACTGTTTTTT.

This clone was observed a handful of times. The chain combines TRBV4-1 with TRBJ2-1; perhaps TRBD1 as D (5 bases). V lost 8 bases and J lost 0, with 11 bases in between. CDR3 length: 14 residues. Germline V gene sequence: CDR1 MGHRA, CDR2 YSYEKL. The CDR3 nucleotides read TGCGCCAGCGGTAGGGGAAGCTCCTACAATGAGCAGTTCTTC. It encodes CASGRGSSYNEQFF.

The chain carries TRBV6-5 and TRBJ2-1; the match to TRBD1 covers 7 bases. V was clipped by 4 bases and J by 0 bases; unmatched bases: 6. CDR1 is MNHEY, CDR2 SVGAGI, per germline. The CDR3 runs to 16 residues. CDR3 sequence: CASSSWTGSSYNEQFF. The CDR3 coding sequence is TGTGCCAGCAGTTCCTGGACAGGTAGCTCCTACAATGAGCAGTTCTTC.

The chain has TRBV2 and TRBJ1-6, with TRBD1 as a possible D gene (5 bases). The CDR3 loop spans 14 amino acids. Deletions cut 4 bases from V and 7 bases from J, with 11 bases between. CDR1 and CDR2 from the germline V gene are SNHLY and FYNNEI. The CDR3 reads CASSGQGANSPLHF. The CDR3 nucleotides are TGTGCCAGCAGTGGTCAGGGCGCCAATTCACCCCTCCACTTT.

This sequence joins TRBV19 and TRBJ2-2; D not resolved. V was trimmed by 2 bases and J by 1 base, leaving 8 bases between them. Germline V gene sequence: CDR1 LNHDA, CDR2 SQIVND (reference sequence). This CDR3 region has 15 residues. As DNA, the CDR3 is TGTGCCAGTAGTATAACTCCCCGGAACACCGGGGAGCTGTTTTTT. This encodes CASSITPRNTGELFF.

Here the CDR3 reads CASSFDRGHTGELFF. CDR3 DNA sequence: TGTGCCAGCAGCTTCGACAGGGGTCACACCGGGGAGCTGTTTTTT. This rearrangement joins TRBV7-2 to TRBJ2-2, with TRBD1 matching over 8 bases. Germline values: CDR1 SGHTA, CDR2 FQGNSA. Trimming cost V 3 bases and J 3 bases; bases outside gene matches: 3. The CDR3 extends over 15 amino acids. Full variable domain (remainder filled in from reference TRBV7-2 and TRBJ2-2): GAGVSQSPSNKVTEKGKDVELRCDPISGHTALYWYRQSLGQGLEFLIYFQGNSAPDKSGLPSDRFSAERTGGSVSTLTIQRTQQEDSAVYLCASSFDRGHTGELFFGEGSRLTVL.

The J gene is TRBJ2-7, the V gene TRBV10-3; tentative D call: TRBD2 (5 bases). This CDR3 region has 14 residues. The ends were cut back, 4 bases at V and 2 bases at J, with 12 bases in the middle. Germline CDR1 ENHRY, CDR2 SYGVKD. The DNA for the CDR3 is TGTGCCATCAGTGTAGCTGCGGAGGCCTACGAGCAGTACTTC. The encoded protein is CAISVAAEAYEQYF.

V gene TRBV7-2 combines with J gene TRBJ2-5, with 7 bases aligning to TRBD1. The J segment lost 1 base and the V segment lost 4 bases, leaving 6 bases of the junction unmatched. This CDR3 comprises 15 residues. From germline, CDR1 is SGHTA and CDR2 FQGNSA. DNA for the CDR3: TGTGCCAGCAGCTCGGGACAGCCACCCCAAGAGACCCAGTACTTC. Amino acids: CASSSGQPPQETQYF. Drawing the rest from reference TRBV7-2 and TRBJ2-5, the complete variable domain is GAGVSQSPSNKVTEKGKDVELRCDPISGHTALYWYRQSLGQGLEFLIYFQGNSAPDKSGLPSDRFSAERTGGSVSTLTIQRTQQEDSAVYLCASSSGQPPQETQYFGPGTRLLVL.

The rearrangement links TRBV5-1 to TRBJ1-2, with D possibly being TRBD1 (5 bases). There are 14 residues in the CDR3. The V gene lost 5 bases and the J gene lost 8 bases, with 19 bases spanning the gap. CDR1 is SGHRS, CDR2 YFSETQ, per germline. For the CDR3, the DNA is TGCGCCAGCAGGCGTGACAGTGCTTATGAAGGCTACACCTTC. Protein: CASRRDSAYEGYTF.

The chain combines TRBV19 with TRBJ2-7, with 10 positions matching TRBD1. With 3 bases clipped from V and 5 bases from J, the junction kept 4 bases outside the gene matches. CDR1 is LNHDA and CDR2 is SQIVND in the germline V gene (reference sequence). This CDR3 region has 14 residues. CDR3 in amino acids: CASSMTGGLNEQYF. DNA for the CDR3: TGTGCCAGTAGTATGACAGGGGGCTTGAACGAGCAGTACTTC.

The gene calls are TRBV6-1 and TRBJ2-5, with TRBD2 matching 11 bases. The CDR3 covers 16 residues. Germline V gives CDR1 MNHNS, CDR2 SASEGT. J was trimmed by 5 bases and V by 4 bases; bases with no gene match: 9. CDR3 sequence (DNA): TGTGCCAGCAGTGCTCTAGCGGGAGGAGGTCGGGAGACCCAGTACTTC. Its translation is CASSALAGGGRETQYF.

The V gene is TRBV15, the J gene TRBJ2-7; 10 nucleotides line up with TRBD1. Germline V lookup: CDR1 LNHNV, CDR2 YYDKDF (reference sequence). V was pared by 8 bases and J by 5 bases, with 6 bases of the junction left unmatched. CDR3 length: 13 amino acids. The chain's CDR3 is CATSRDRGDEQYF. The CDR3 coding sequence is TGTGCCACCTCGAGGGACAGGGGCGACGAGCAGTACTTC.

The chain recombines TRBV7-2 with TRBJ1-2, with 9 nucleotides matching TRBD1. Germline lookup yields CDR1 SGHTA and CDR2 FQGNSA. The CDR3 sequence is 14 residues long. The V segment lost 5 bases and the J segment 7 bases; nucleotides outside the gene matches: 8. The CDR3 DNA reads TGTGCCAGCAGCCTCCCCGGGACAGGGCCTGGCTACACCTTC. Its protein is CASSLPGTGPGYTF.

The V gene is TRBV7-9, the J gene TRBJ1-1, with unresolved D. The ends were cut back, 1 base at V and 0 bases at J, with 9 bases in the middle. This CDR3 contains 15 residues. CDR1 SEHNR and CDR2 FQNEAQ come from the germline V gene (reference sequence). For the CDR3, the DNA is TGTGCCAGCAGCTTAGTTGGGAGGTTGAACACTGAAGCTTTCTTT. Amino acid sequence: CASSLVGRLNTEAFF.

This clone occurred once. The rearrangement links TRBV19 to TRBJ1-2, with D tentatively TRBD1 (5 bases). Germline V lookup: CDR1 LNHDA, CDR2 SQIVND (reference sequence). There are 14 residues in the CDR3. The germline V and J ends were trimmed by 3 bases and 6 bases, with 14 bases remaining between them. CDR3 residues: CASSIGGAGNGYTF. The CDR3 bases are TGTGCCAGTAGTATCGGAGGGGCTGGGAATGGCTACACCTTC.

The V gene is TRBV24-1, the J gene TRBJ2-5; the match to TRBD1 covers 8 bases. J lost 2 bases, V lost 1 base, and 8 bases had no gene match. The length of the CDR3 is 17 residues. CDR1 KGHDR and CDR2 SFDVKD come from the germline V gene. The DNA for the CDR3 is TGTGCCACCAGTGATTTCGCCTGGACAGGGCGGCAAGAGACCCAGTACTTC. This gives the protein CATSDFAWTGRQETQYF.

V is TRBV2 and J is TRBJ1-5; possibly TRBD1 for D (5 bases). The germline gives CDR1 SNHLY, CDR2 FYNNEI. This CDR3 has 15 amino acids. Deletions cut 2 bases from V and 5 bases from J, with 13 bases between. CDR3 DNA sequence: TGTGCCAGCAGTGAATCTAGGGGCGGATATCAGCCCCAGCATTTT. This encodes CASSESRGGYQPQHF.

The rearrangement joins TRBV7-6 to TRBJ2-1; D unresolved. This CDR3 contains 14 residues. Germline CDR1 and CDR2: SGHVS and FNYEAQ. V lost 0 bases to trimming and J lost 5 bases, with 8 bases between them. CDR3 region: CASSLAQVDNEQFF. The CDR3 region has the DNA TGTGCCAGCAGCTTAGCGCAGGTGGACAATGAGCAGTTCTTC.

This chain joins TRBV4-1 and TRBJ1-4; 11 bases fit TRBD1. Germline V lookup: CDR1 MGHRA, CDR2 YSYEKL. The CDR3 is made up of 15 amino acids. V dropped 3 bases and J dropped 6; count of bases not matched to a gene: 3. CDR3 protein: CASSHPGQGDEKLFF. The CDR3 coding sequence is TGCGCCAGCAGCCACCCGGGACAGGGGGATGAAAAACTGTTTTTT.

The rearrangement links TRBV28 to TRBJ2-7; the D gene is possibly TRBD1 (6 bases). Germline V CDR1 and CDR2: MDHEN, SYDVKM. The CDR3 runs 15 residues. V was clipped by 3 bases and J by 2 bases, with 14 bases between them. CDR3 nucleotide sequence: TGTGCCAGCAGTTTGGGGGACACTAATACCTACGAGCAGTACTTC. Protein sequence: CASSLGDTNTYEQYF.

V and J are TRBV10-3 and TRBJ1-4; D gene ambiguous. Germline CDR1 reads ENHRY; CDR2 reads SYGVKD. The germline V and J ends were trimmed by 8 bases and 0 bases, with 7 bases remaining between them. This CDR3 has 13 amino acids. Here the CDR3 reads CAIGETTNEKLFF. Here the CDR3 DNA reads TGTGCCATCGGAGAGACAACTAATGAAAAACTGTTTTTT.